This TCR beta chain originates from a study of molecular identifiers for immune sequencing clone quantification. General study results and limits: It was shown that clones above 20 RNA copies held over 98% of effector molecules, but under 1% in naive cells.

TCRdb reprocessed the PCR reads with MiXCR, giving one entry per CDR3 protein. Of about 97,000 distinct CDR3 sequences in the sample, roughly 24% were seen once. Points on this clonotype: As yet, its antigen is unknown. A clone one base away is much larger, so this may be a read error.

Naive CD8 libraries came from around 18,000 to 910,000 sorted cells with 10%, 30% or 50% RNA. Sequenced input: naive CD8+ T cells from blood, with Jurkat cell RNA spiked in. Subset in this sample: FACS-sorted CD8+CD4-CCR7+CD45RA+ naive T cells. The source of this sequence is a human donor in good health. Some libraries in this study had Jurkat cell RNA spiked in.

The CDR3 is CASLGVDNEQFF. CDR3 DNA: TGTGCCAGCCTGGGGGTTGACAATGAGCAGTTCTTC. This chain joins TRBV6-5 and TRBJ2-1; tentatively, D is TRBD1 or TRBD2 (5 bases each). The germline V gene encodes CDR1 MNHEY and CDR2 SVGAGI. The V gene lost 8 bases and the J gene lost 5 bases, with 10 bases spanning the gap. CDR3 size: 12 residues.